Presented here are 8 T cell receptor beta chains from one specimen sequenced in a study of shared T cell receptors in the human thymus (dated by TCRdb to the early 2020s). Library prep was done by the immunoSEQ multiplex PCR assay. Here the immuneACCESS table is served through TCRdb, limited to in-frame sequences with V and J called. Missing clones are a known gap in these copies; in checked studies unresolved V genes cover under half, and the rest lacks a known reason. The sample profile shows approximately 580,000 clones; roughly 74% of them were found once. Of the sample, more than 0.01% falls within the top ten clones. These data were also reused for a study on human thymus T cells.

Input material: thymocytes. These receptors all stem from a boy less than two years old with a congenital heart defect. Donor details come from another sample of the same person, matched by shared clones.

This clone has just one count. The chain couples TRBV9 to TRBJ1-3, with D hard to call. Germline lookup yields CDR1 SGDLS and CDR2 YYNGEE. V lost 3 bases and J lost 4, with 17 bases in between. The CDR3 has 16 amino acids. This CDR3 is CASSALRGLGGNTIYF. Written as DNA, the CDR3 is TGTGCCAGCAGCGCCCTACGAGGGTTGGGGGGAAACACCATATATTTT.

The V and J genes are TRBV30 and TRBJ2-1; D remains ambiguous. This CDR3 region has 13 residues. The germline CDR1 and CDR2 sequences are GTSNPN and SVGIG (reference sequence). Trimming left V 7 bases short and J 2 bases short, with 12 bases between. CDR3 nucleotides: TGTGCCTCGGCCTCGGCGGCCTACAATGAGCAGTTCTTC. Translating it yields CASASAAYNEQFF.

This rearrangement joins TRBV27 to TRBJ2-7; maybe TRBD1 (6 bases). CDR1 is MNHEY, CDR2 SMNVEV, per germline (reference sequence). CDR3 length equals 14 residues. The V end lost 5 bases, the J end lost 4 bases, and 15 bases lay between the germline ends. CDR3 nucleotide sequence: TGTGCCAGCAGTCCGATACAGGGTCCATACGAGCAGTACTTC. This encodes CASSPIQGPYEQYF.

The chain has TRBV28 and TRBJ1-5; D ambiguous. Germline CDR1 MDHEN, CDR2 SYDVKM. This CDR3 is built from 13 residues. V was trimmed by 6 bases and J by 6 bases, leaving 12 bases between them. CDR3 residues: CASSAPGSQPQHF. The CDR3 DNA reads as TGTGCCAGCAGCGCGCCAGGCAGTCAGCCCCAGCATTTT.

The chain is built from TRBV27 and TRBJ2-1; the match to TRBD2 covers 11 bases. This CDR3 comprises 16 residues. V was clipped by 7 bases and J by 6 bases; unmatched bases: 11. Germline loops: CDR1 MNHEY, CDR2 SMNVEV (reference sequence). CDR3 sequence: CASIVSRTSGSNEQFF. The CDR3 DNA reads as TGTGCCAGCATCGTCTCGAGGACTAGCGGGTCCAATGAGCAGTTCTTC.

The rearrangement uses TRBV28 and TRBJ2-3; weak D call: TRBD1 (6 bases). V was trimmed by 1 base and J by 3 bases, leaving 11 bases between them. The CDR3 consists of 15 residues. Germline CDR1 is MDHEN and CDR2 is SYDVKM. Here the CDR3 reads CASSLSGAGTDTQYF. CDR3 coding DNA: TGTGCCAGCAGTTTATCAGGGGCCGGGACAGATACGCAGTATTTT.

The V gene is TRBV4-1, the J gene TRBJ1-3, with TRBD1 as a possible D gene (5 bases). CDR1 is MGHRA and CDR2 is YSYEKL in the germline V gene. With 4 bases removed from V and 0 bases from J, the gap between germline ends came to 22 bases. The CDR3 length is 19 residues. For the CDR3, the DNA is TGCGCCAGCAGCCTCCGGGCAGGGAAGAGGCAGTCCTCTGGAAACACCATATATTTT. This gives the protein CASSLRAGKRQSSGNTIYF.

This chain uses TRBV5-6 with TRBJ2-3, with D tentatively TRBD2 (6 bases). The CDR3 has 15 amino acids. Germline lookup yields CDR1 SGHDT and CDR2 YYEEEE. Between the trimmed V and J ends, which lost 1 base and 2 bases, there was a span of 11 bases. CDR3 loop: CASSLLAVYTDTQYF. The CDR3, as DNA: TGTGCCAGCAGCTTGTTAGCGGTCTACACAGATACGCAGTATTTT.